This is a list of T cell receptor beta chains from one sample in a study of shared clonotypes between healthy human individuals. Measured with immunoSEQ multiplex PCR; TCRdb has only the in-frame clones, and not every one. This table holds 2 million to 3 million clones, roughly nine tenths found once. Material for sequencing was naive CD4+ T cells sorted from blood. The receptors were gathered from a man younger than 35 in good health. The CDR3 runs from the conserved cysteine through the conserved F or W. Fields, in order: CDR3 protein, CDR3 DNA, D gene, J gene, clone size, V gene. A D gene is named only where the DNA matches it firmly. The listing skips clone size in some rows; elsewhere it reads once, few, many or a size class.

CASSSLGVAITGELFF TGTGCCAGCAGCTCGTTGGGAGTAGCGATAACCGGGGAGCTGTTTTTT - TRBJ2-2 - TRBV11-2
CASSPGTGNSYEQYF TGTGCCAGCAGTCCCGGGACAGGGAATTCCTACGAGCAGTACTTC TRBD1 TRBJ2-7 - TRBV5-8
CASSVMAGATDTQYF TGTGCCAGCAGCGTTATGGCGGGGGCTACAGATACGCAGTATTTT - TRBJ2-3 - TRBV9
CASSLGQGSETQYF TGTGCCAGCAGCTTAGGACAGGGTTCCGAGACCCAGTACTTC TRBD1 TRBJ2-5 - TRBV5-4
CAWSVLQETQYF TGTGCCTGGAGTGTACTACAGGAGACCCAGTACTTC - TRBJ2-5 - TRBV30
CASGPGVTNEKLFF TGTGCTAGTGGCCCCGGAGTGACTAATGAAAAACTGTTTTTT - TRBJ1-4 - TRBV12-5
CASSSGQSYEQYF TGTGCCAGCAGTTCCGGACAGTCCTACGAGCAGTACTTC - TRBJ2-7 - TRBV28
CASRGYQPQHF TGTGCCAGTAGGGGTTATCAGCCCCAGCATTTT - TRBJ1-5 - TRBV19
CASSPGLDTQYF TGCGCCAGCAGCCCGGGTCTAGATACGCAGTATTTT - TRBJ2-3 - TRBV10-1
CASSQRGGSPWGSPLHF TGTGCCAGCAGCCAACGTGGGGGCTCTCCCTGGGGTTCACCCCTCCACTTT - TRBJ1-6 few TRBV28
CASIRQAGGSGYTF TGTGCCAGCATTCGGCAGGCAGGGGGCAGTGGCTACACCTTC TRBD1 TRBJ1-2 - TRBV28